This T cell receptor (beta chain) was obtained from a study of CD8 T cells in Susac syndrome. Study observations and caveats: The study admitted that it had a relatively small number of individuals in its TCR sequencing and HLA analysis.

Random-hexamer reverse transcription was applied to roughly 0.5 to 1 ug RNA. Amplification of TCR beta CDR3 across 54 Vbeta and 13 Jbeta was performed with immunoSEQ multiplex PCR. MiXCR, run by TCRdb on the immunoSEQ multiplex PCR reads, gives a single entry per CDR3 protein. The data hold a few hundred thousand distinct CDR3 sequences, with approximately 91% observed a single time. Patients with stable or active relapsing-remitting disease, all of them treatment-naive, made up the multiple sclerosis controls. Negative isolation yielded the CD8+ and CD4+ T cells, while FACS enriched the TEMRA cells. Details on this clonotype: Its target is unknown.

The germline V gene encodes CDR1 MRHNA and CDR2 SNTAGT. The CDR3 spans 16 residues. The V end was cut by 2 bases, the J end by 1 base, with 15 bases between. The sample taken for sequencing was CD8+ T cells from PBMCs. The chain links TRBV6-4 to TRBJ2-7, with unresolved D. The clonotype was recovered from a human donor with multiple sclerosis. CDR3 DNA: TGTGCCAGCAGTGACCCAGCGCTAAAACCATCCTACGAGCAGTACTTC. Translation: CASSDPALKPSYEQYF.